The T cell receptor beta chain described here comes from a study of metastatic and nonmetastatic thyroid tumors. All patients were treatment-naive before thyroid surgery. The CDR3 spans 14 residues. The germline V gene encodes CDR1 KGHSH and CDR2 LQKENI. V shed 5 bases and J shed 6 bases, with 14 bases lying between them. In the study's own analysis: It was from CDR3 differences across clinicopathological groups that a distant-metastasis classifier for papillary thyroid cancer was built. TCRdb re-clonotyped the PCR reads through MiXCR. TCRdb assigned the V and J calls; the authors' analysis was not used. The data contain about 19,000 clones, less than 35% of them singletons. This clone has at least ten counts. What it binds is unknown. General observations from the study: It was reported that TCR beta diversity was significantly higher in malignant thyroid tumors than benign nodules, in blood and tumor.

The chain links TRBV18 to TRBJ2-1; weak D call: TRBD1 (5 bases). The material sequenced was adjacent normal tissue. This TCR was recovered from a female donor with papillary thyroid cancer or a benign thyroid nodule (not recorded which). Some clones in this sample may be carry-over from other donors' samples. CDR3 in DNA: TGTGCCAGCTCATTCCAGGGCTATAGCAATGAGCAGTTCTTC. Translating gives CASSFQGYSNEQFF.